This T cell receptor beta chain was obtained from a study of CD8 T cells in ankylosing spondylitis. TCRdb itself ran the 5' RACE reads through MiXCR, one entry per CDR3 protein. The sample carries about 190,000 distinct CDR3 sequences, approximately 13% recorded once. The CDR3 sequence is 11 residues long. CDR1 is SGHTS and CDR2 is YDEGEE in the germline V gene. V lost 5 bases and J lost 9, with 9 bases in between. Regarding this clonotype: A much larger clone is a single base away; this may be a read error.

This clonotype was obtained from a female donor with ankylosing spondylitis or in good health (not recorded which). This chain connects TRBV5-8 to TRBJ1-5; D unresolved. The sequencing sample was made of blood, either unsorted or a sorted T cell fraction (not recorded which). Here the CDR3 reads CASRVFGPQHF. CDR3 bases: TGTGCCAGCAGGGTTTTCGGGCCCCAGCATTTT.